This TCR beta chain was identified during a study of T-cell memory formation after mild COVID-19. Study in general: Largely, TCR clusters stayed within a single donor.

With respect to this clonotype: What it recognizes is unknown.

V lost 3 bases, J lost 1 base, and 18 bases lay in between. This CDR3 comprises 17 residues. General study points: The main location of contracting CD4+ clones was CM and EM, and that of contracting CD8+ clones was EMRA. Several responding clones turned up in pre-infection memory, indicating that cross-reactive memory may have taken part.

A single record per CDR3 protein comes from TCRdb applying MiXCR to the 5' RACE reads. The sample includes more than 80,000 distinct CDR3 sequences, roughly 12% of them seen just once. The chain uses TRBV12-3 or TRBV12-4 and TRBJ1-2; a possible D gene is TRBD1 (5 bases). The sequence was obtained from an adult woman who had mild COVID-19 (a few samples of this study predate the infection). Cell type and time point are not known. The source material was PBMCs or a T cell subset sorted from them (not recorded which). The CDR3 DNA reads TGTGCCAGCAGTTTCCCAATACCTGGGACGTTTAACTATGGCTACACCTTC. It encodes CASSFPIPGTFNYGYTF.